The 14 T cell receptor beta chains reported below all come from one sample, sequenced in a study of shared clonotypes between healthy human individuals. The protocol was immunoSEQ multiplex PCR, while the TCRdb copy is restricted to in-frame clones and leaves out a portion. The top ten clones hold around 0.1% of a sample with hundreds of thousands of clones, 95% to 97% of them seen once. The naive CD8 fraction comprised CD45RO-negative cells positively selected for CCR7 and excluded terminally differentiated effector memory CD45RA+ cells. Sequences were obtained from naive CD8+ T cells sorted from blood. The receptors originated from a young woman in good health.

The V gene is TRBV27, the J gene TRBJ2-3; D might be TRBD1 (6 bases). CDR1 MNHEY and CDR2 SMNVEV come from the germline V gene (reference sequence). The CDR3 runs to 13 residues. Trimming pared 8 bases from V and 4 bases from J, leaving 13 bases between. Here the CDR3 DNA reads TGTGCCAGCTCCTTCAGGGGCCCAGATACGCAGTATTTT. Protein sequence: CASSFRGPDTQYF.

This CDR3 reads CASSLLPTDTQYF. For the CDR3, the DNA is TGTGCCAGCAGTTTACTTCCTACAGATACGCAGTATTTT. This chain connects TRBV27 to TRBJ2-3; D remains ambiguous. This CDR3 contains 13 residues. With 2 bases removed from V and 3 bases from J, the gap between germline ends came to 6 bases. Germline assignment: CDR1 MNHEY and CDR2 SMNVEV (reference sequence).

On this clone: The identical CDR3 is also encoded by other nucleotide sequences in the sample. The chain couples TRBV27 to TRBJ1-5; D call uncertain. CDR1 is MNHEY, CDR2 SMNVEV, per germline (reference sequence). This CDR3 region has 9 residues. Deletions cut 9 bases from V and 6 bases from J, with 3 bases between. The CDR3 DNA reads as TGTGCCAGTGGTCAGCCCCAGCATTTT. It yields the protein CASGQPQHF.

The chain has TRBV28 and TRBJ2-7, with D possibly called TRBD1 or TRBD2 (5 bases each). Germline CDR1 is MDHEN and CDR2 is SYDVKM. With 6 bases removed from V and 6 bases from J, the gap between germline ends came to 18 bases. The CDR3 consists of 14 residues. This CDR3 reads CASSRGTLLSEQYF. DNA of the CDR3: TGTGCCAGCAGCAGAGGGACCCTCCTCTCCGAGCAGTACTTC.

The chain's CDR3 is CASIGFGEQYF. CDR3 DNA: TGTGCCAGCATAGGATTTGGCGAGCAGTACTTC. The chain has TRBV27 and TRBJ2-7; no firm D call. Germline loops: CDR1 MNHEY, CDR2 SMNVEV (reference sequence). V dropped 7 bases and J dropped 6 bases, with 10 bases sitting between them. The CDR3 extends over 11 amino acids.

With respect to this clone: One end of the junction fails to match germline, which may point to a read error. V gene TRBV28 combines with J gene TRBJ1-1, with 7 bases that match TRBD1. The germline gives CDR1 MDHEN, CDR2 SYDVKM. The length of the CDR3 is 16 residues. In nucleotides, the CDR3 is TGTGCCAGCAGTCTATGGACAGGCTTCAGGAACACTGAAGCTTTCTTT. Protein: CASSLWTGFRNTEAFF.

The chain uses TRBV4-2 and TRBJ2-7; 11 bases match TRBD2. Germline loops: CDR1 LGHNA, CDR2 YNFKEQ. The V gene end was trimmed by 0 bases and the J gene end by 3 bases; junction bases not matched to a gene: 7. This CDR3 is 17 amino acids long. The CDR3 DNA reads TGTGCCAGCAGCCAAGATTCTTTAACTAGCGGGAGCTACGAGCAGTACTTC. Its protein product is CASSQDSLTSGSYEQYF.

J is TRBJ1-4 and V is TRBV15; the D gene is possibly TRBD1 (5 bases). Trimming cost V 4 bases and J 8 bases, with 17 bases left between them. This CDR3 comprises 15 residues. From germline, CDR1 is LNHNV and CDR2 YYDKDF (reference sequence). The DNA for the CDR3 is TGTGCCACCAGCAAATCGGGACGCCGGGGGGAAAAACTGTTTTTT. Its translation: CATSKSGRRGEKLFF.

The chain uses TRBV29-1 and TRBJ2-4; the match to TRBD2 covers 9 bases. Trimming cost V 5 bases and J 7 bases; bases outside gene matches: 3. This CDR3 has 12 residues. In germline, CDR1 is SQVTM, CDR2 ANQGSEA. The CDR3 sequence: CSVTGLANIQYF. Written as DNA, the CDR3 is TGCAGCGTTACAGGACTAGCGAACATTCAGTACTTC. The full variable domain, in which reference TRBV29-1 and TRBJ2-4 provide the parts outside the CDR3, is SAVISQKPSRDICQRGTSLTIQCQVDSQVTMMFWYRQQPGQSLTLIATANQGSEATYESGFVIDKFPISRPNLTFSTLTVSNMSPEDSSIYLCSVTGLANIQYFGAGTRLSVL.

This chain uses TRBV9 with TRBJ2-1; a possible D gene is TRBD1 (6 bases). The CDR3 totals 15 residues. Germline V gene data show CDR1 as SGDLS and CDR2 as YYNGEE. Deletions cut 0 bases from V and 8 bases from J, with 15 bases between. The CDR3 sequence is CASSVEQGTLDEQFF. The CDR3 nucleotides are TGTGCCAGCAGCGTAGAACAGGGTACTCTTGATGAGCAGTTCTTC.

As to this clone: The sample carries other DNA sequences with the same CDR3. The gene calls are TRBV25-1 and TRBJ2-7; D remains ambiguous. Between the trimmed V and J ends, which lost 5 bases and 3 bases, there was a span of 5 bases. The CDR3 totals 11 residues. Looked up from germline, CDR1 is MGHDK and CDR2 is SYGVNS. The CDR3 DNA reads TGTGCCAGCAGTTTCAGCTACGAGCAGTACTTC. Protein product: CASSFSYEQYF.

Only one count was recorded for this clone. The chain joins TRBV10-3 to TRBJ1-3; no clear D. Per germline, CDR1 ENHRY and CDR2 SYGVKD. CDR3 length: 12 amino acids. V was trimmed by 3 bases and J by 7 bases, leaving 7 bases between them. The CDR3 loop is CAISDGGNTIYF. For the CDR3, the DNA is TGTGCCATCAGTGACGGTGGGAACACCATATATTTT.

This clone was detected once. The gene calls are TRBV28 and TRBJ2-7; D call uncertain. V was trimmed by 6 bases and J by 3 bases, leaving 12 bases between them. CDR1 and CDR2 from the germline V gene are MDHEN and SYDVKM. CDR3 length: 13 residues. Here the CDR3 reads CASSSGSYYEQYF. The CDR3 nucleotides are TGTGCCAGCAGCTCCGGGTCTTACTACGAGCAGTACTTC.

As to this clone: This CDR3 is also generated by other DNA sequences in the sample. This chain's CDR3 is CASSSDTYGYTF. CDR3 DNA: TGTGCCAGCAGTTCGGACACGTATGGCTACACCTTC. This chain links TRBV6-5 with TRBJ1-2; tentatively, D is TRBD1 (5 bases). Between the trimmed V and J ends, which lost 4 bases and 5 bases, there was a span of 8 bases. The length of the CDR3 is 12 residues. CDR1 and CDR2 from the germline V gene are MNHEY and SVGAGI.